This T cell receptor beta chain was observed in a study of PD-1 blockade in mismatch repair-deficient tumors. V was cut by 3 bases and J by 5 bases, with 13 bases left in between. This CDR3 region has 14 residues. Germline assignment: CDR1 KGHSH and CDR2 LQKENI. Repertoires were generated with immunoSEQ multiplex PCR, while TCRdb's copy carries only in-frame clones and drops some. The sample lists around 30,000 clones, around 80% occurring once. The input for sequencing was PBMCs, taken less than 7 weeks after starting pembrolizumab. This TCR came from an adult with mismatch repair-deficient cancer. This rearrangement joins TRBV18 to TRBJ2-5; D not certain. The DNA for the CDR3 is TGTGCCAGCTCACCCTCCCCCCTTTCGGAGACCCAGTACTTC. This encodes CASSPSPLSETQYF. Full variable domain (missing parts from reference TRBV18 and TRBJ2-5): NAGVMQNPRHLVRRRGQEARLRCSPMKGHSHVYWYRQLPEEGLKFMVYLQKENIIDESGMPKERFSAEFPKEGPSILRIQQVVRGDSAAYFCASSPSPLSETQYFGPGTRLLVL.